The 16 T cell receptor beta chains in this list originate from one sample, sequenced in a study of CD8 T cells in ankylosing spondylitis. Study-wide results and limits: Eight or nine highly homologous variants made up a TCR beta motif that seemed to typify ankylosing spondylitis blood.

TCRdb reprocessed the 5' RACE reads via MiXCR and lists one record per CDR3 protein. The table shows about 450,000 distinct CDR3 sequences, with approximately 26% occurring only once. Their specific antigens are unknown. Sequenced material: blood, either unsorted or a sorted T cell fraction (not recorded which). The receptors here all came from a male donor with ankylosing spondylitis.

V usage is TRBV29-1 and J usage is TRBJ2-1; 10 nucleotides line up with TRBD1. With 5 bases clipped from V and 8 bases from J, the junction kept 3 bases outside the gene matches. Looked up from germline, CDR1 is SQVTM and CDR2 is ANQGSEA. The CDR3 length is 12 residues. The DNA for the CDR3 is TGCAGCGTTAGACAGGGGGCCGATGAGCAGTTCTTC. The encoded protein is CSVRQGADEQFF.

This clonotype came up a few times. The rearrangement uses TRBV20-1 and TRBJ1-1; perhaps TRBD1 as D (6 bases). Germline assignment: CDR1 DFQATT and CDR2 SNEGSKA (reference sequence). The CDR3 is made up of 13 amino acids. CDR3 residues: CSSPGAGNTEAFF. Written as DNA, the CDR3 is TGCAGCTCGCCGGGGGCTGGGAACACTGAAGCTTTCTTT.

The chain recombines TRBV28 with TRBJ1-1; D perhaps matches TRBD1 (6 bases). Per germline, CDR1 MDHEN and CDR2 SYDVKM. The ends were cut back, 2 bases at V and 1 base at J, with 11 bases in the middle. This CDR3 is 15 amino acids long. This chain's CDR3 is CASSLGGAWNTEAFF. In nucleotides, the CDR3 is TGTGCCAGCAGTTTAGGGGGGGCTTGGAACACTGAAGCTTTCTTT.

The rearrangement links TRBV5-6 to TRBJ2-7, with 9 nucleotides matching TRBD2. The junction had 5 bases not matched to a gene; V was cut back by 3 bases and J by 7 bases. The CDR3 runs 13 residues. CDR1 and CDR2 from the germline V gene are SGHDT and YYEEEE. DNA of the CDR3: TGTGCCAGCAGCTCGCCGGGACTAGCAGAGCAGTACGTC. It specifies CASSSPGLAEQYV.

V and J are TRBV5-1 and TRBJ1-2; D gene uncertain. From germline, CDR1 is SGHRS and CDR2 YFSETQ. The CDR3 sequence is 14 residues long. Trimming cost V 5 bases and J 2 bases, with 13 bases left between them. The CDR3 DNA follows: TGCGCCAGCAGACCCACCTGGCAGAACTATGGCTACACCTTC. This sequence encodes CASRPTWQNYGYTF.

The J gene is TRBJ2-3, the V gene TRBV20-1; 14 nucleotides match TRBD2. Germline V gene sequence: CDR1 DFQATT, CDR2 SNEGSKA (reference sequence). The CDR3 totals 18 residues. J was trimmed by 2 bases and V by 6 bases; bases with no gene match: 13. The CDR3 here is CSAQRGLAGDWVTDTQYF. CDR3 nucleotides: TGCAGTGCACAAAGGGGACTAGCGGGAGATTGGGTCACAGATACGCAGTATTTT.

This clonotype appeared many times. This sequence joins TRBV12-3 or TRBV12-4 and TRBJ1-1; D remains ambiguous. V shed 3 bases and J shed 2 bases, with 10 bases lying between them. The CDR3 loop spans 14 amino acids. The CDR3 DNA is TGTGCCAGCAGTTTGGCCAGTGGTAACACTGAAGCTTTCTTT. Its translation is CASSLASGNTEAFF.

The rearrangement links TRBV5-6 to TRBJ2-1; D uncertain. This CDR3 region has 13 residues. V gave up 4 bases and J gave up 9 bases, with 14 bases separating them. Germline assignment: CDR1 SGHDT and CDR2 YYEEEE. The CDR3, as DNA: TGTGCCAGCAGCCCCCGAGTCCCGGGTGAGCAGTTCTTC. Residues: CASSPRVPGEQFF.

This clonotype was seen only a few times. The V and J genes are TRBV5-1 and TRBJ2-5; tentative D call: TRBD2 (7 bases). V dropped 0 bases and J dropped 4 bases, with 13 bases sitting between them. Germline CDR1 SGHRS, CDR2 YFSETQ. This CDR3 comprises 15 residues. CDR3 region: CASSLVVGGRETQYF. For the CDR3, the DNA is TGCGCCAGCAGCTTGGTTGTCGGGGGGCGAGAGACCCAGTACTTC.

The chain carries TRBV18 and TRBJ1-1, with a possible D match to TRBD1 (5 bases). CDR1 is KGHSH and CDR2 is LQKENI in the germline V gene. The CDR3 loop spans 13 amino acids. Trimming removed 3 bases from V and 3 bases from J, with 8 bases in between. CDR3 DNA: TGTGCCAGCTCACCGGGGGATTACACTGAAGCTTTCTTT. This encodes CASSPGDYTEAFF.

This rearrangement joins TRBV15 to TRBJ2-7; D remains ambiguous. Germline V gene lookup returns CDR1 LNHNV and CDR2 YYDKDF (reference sequence). The CDR3 contains 13 residues. V dropped 0 bases and J dropped 4 bases, with 7 bases sitting between them. In DNA, the CDR3 is TGTGCCACCAGCAGAGAAAGGTTTTACGAGCAGTACGTC. This sequence encodes CATSRERFYEQYV.

The chain employs TRBV12-3 or TRBV12-4 and TRBJ2-1, with 7 bases identical to TRBD2. This CDR3 is 16 amino acids long. V trimming: 3 bases; J trimming: 4 bases; junction bases outside the gene matches: 9. The CDR3 sequence is CASSFPRVGGYNEQFF. The CDR3 bases are TGTGCCAGCAGTTTCCCTAGGGTCGGGGGGTACAATGAGCAGTTCTTC.

This clonotype was seen only a few times. The chain recombines TRBV21-1 with TRBJ1-1; no check of the table's D call, TRBD1, against the DNA was made. TRBV21-1 is labeled a pseudogene. This CDR3 comprises 18 residues. The CDR3 spells CASTRGTGGRELNTEAFF. Here the CDR3 DNA reads TGTGCCAGCACTCGTGGGACAGGAGGTAGAGAATTGAACACTGAAGCTTTCTTT.

The J gene is TRBJ1-1, the V gene TRBV7-2; a weak D match, TRBD1 (5 bases). This CDR3 comprises 16 residues. The V end was cut by 4 bases, the J end by 5 bases, with 20 bases between. Germline assignment: CDR1 SGHTA and CDR2 FQGNSA. CDR3 sequence (DNA): TGTGCCAGCAGCTCCTCAGGTTGGGGGTTGAGGACTGAAGCTTTCTTT. Translating gives CASSSSGWGLRTEAFF.

The chain is built from TRBV7-2 and TRBJ2-3; 10 bases agree with TRBD2. This CDR3 is built from 16 residues. Germline CDR1 reads SGHTA; CDR2 reads FQGNSA. Trimming cost V 5 bases and J 2 bases; bases outside gene matches: 7. CDR3 nucleotide sequence: TGTGCCAGCAGCCAAAGCGGGAGGGCCCTCACAGATACGCAGTATTTT. It specifies CASSQSGRALTDTQYF. The whole variable domain, filled in from reference TRBV7-2 and TRBJ2-3, reads GAGVSQSPSNKVTEKGKDVELRCDPISGHTALYWYRQSLGQGLEFLIYFQGNSAPDKSGLPSDRFSAERTGGSVSTLTIQRTQQEDSAVYLCASSQSGRALTDTQYFGPGTRLTVL.

This clonotype occurred a few times. V gene TRBV11-3 combines with J gene TRBJ2-3; 8 nucleotides agree with TRBD1. The V gene end was trimmed by 5 bases and the J gene end by 2 bases; junction bases not matched to a gene: 6. The CDR3 length is 15 residues. Germline V lookup: CDR1 SGHNT, CDR2 YENEEA. Here the CDR3 DNA reads TGTGCCAGCAGCGCCGGACAGGGTGCCACAGATACGCAGTATTTT. This encodes CASSAGQGATDTQYF.